This T cell receptor (beta chain) emerged from a study of T cell changes during pregnancy in multiple sclerosis. Produced via immunoSEQ multiplex PCR; TCRdb's table is partial and in-frame only. The sample gives fewer than 50,000 clones, 94% of which show up once; less than 6% is in the top ten. Worth noting for this clone: This sample includes further DNA sequences coding for the same CDR3.

This TCR came from a female donor with multiple sclerosis, enrolled in a pregnancy study. Sequencing was performed on CD8+ T cells from peripheral blood mononuclear cells, taken before pregnancy.

The CDR3 DNA reads as TGTGCCAGCAGTTTCGGACAAAACTATGGCTACACCTTC. This codes for CASSFGQNYGYTF. The V and J genes are TRBV27 and TRBJ1-2, with D maybe TRBD1 (5 bases). This CDR3 comprises 13 residues. Trimming shortened V by 3 bases and J by 2 bases, and 7 bases separated the two germline ends. Germline values: CDR1 MNHEY, CDR2 SMNVEV (reference sequence).